The source of this T cell receptor (beta chain) is a study of T-cell memory formation after mild COVID-19. Study-wide context: Clusters of TCRs were largely donor specific.

TCRdb independently ran MiXCR on the 5' RACE reads; one entry per CDR3 protein. Of about 210,000 distinct CDR3 sequences listed, over 9.5% are singletons. Study outcomes and limitations: Clones that got smaller from day 15 to 85 had even CD4/CD8, while clones growing later tipped toward CD4+. Prior to infection, memory already included some responding clones, suggesting cross-reactive memory joined.

The CDR3 has 17 amino acids. The ends lost 5 bases at V and 4 bases at J; junction bases unmatched: 15. The germline V gene encodes CDR1 SGHAT and CDR2 FQNNGV. The table lists this clonotype with a few counts. Antigen specificity is unknown. The sequence was collected from a man aged 18 to 30 who had mild COVID-19 (a few samples of this study predate the infection). Cell type and time point are not known. The sequenced sample consisted of PBMCs or a T cell subset sorted from them (not recorded which). V gene TRBV11-2 combines with J gene TRBJ1-1, with TRBD1 matching 8 bases. The CDR3 DNA follows: TGTGCCAGCAGCGGTAGACAGGGGCCTACTTTGGGCACTGAAGCTTTCTTT. It translates to CASSGRQGPTLGTEAFF. Supplemented by reference TRBV11-2 and TRBJ1-1, the full variable domain reads EAGVAQSPRYKIIEKRQSVAFWCNPISGHATLYWYQQILGQGPKLLIQFQNNGVVDDSQLPKDRFSAERLKGVDSTLKIQPAKLEDSAVYLCASSGRQGPTLGTEAFFGQGTRLTVV.